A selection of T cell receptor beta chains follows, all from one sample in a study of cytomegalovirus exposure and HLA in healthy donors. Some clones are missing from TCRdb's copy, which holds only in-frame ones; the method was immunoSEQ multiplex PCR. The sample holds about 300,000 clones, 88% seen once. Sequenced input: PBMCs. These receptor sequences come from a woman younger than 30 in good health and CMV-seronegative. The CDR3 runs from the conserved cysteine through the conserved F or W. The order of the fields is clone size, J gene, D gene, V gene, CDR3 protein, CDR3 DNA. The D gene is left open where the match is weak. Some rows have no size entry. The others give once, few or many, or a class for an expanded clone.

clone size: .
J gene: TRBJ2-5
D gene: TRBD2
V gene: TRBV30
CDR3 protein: CAWRQLAVQETQYF
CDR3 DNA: TGTGCCTGGAGACAACTAGCGGTCCAAGAGACCCAGTACTTC

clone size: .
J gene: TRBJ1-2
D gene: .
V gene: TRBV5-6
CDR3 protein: CASSLLRRRDGYTF
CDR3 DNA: TGTGCCAGCAGCTTATTACGAAGGAGGGATGGCTACACCTTC

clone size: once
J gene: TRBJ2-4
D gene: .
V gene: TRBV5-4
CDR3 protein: CASRGQARGIQYF
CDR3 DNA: TGTGCCAGCAGAGGGCAGGCCCGAGGGATTCAGTACTTC

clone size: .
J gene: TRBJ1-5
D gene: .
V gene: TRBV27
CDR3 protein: CASSPLDRTNQPQHF
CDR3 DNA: TGTGCCAGCAGTCCCCTCGACAGAACGAATCAGCCCCAGCATTTT

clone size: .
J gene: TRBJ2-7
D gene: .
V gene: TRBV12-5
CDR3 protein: CASGLVRTVEPYEQYF
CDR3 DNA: TGTGCTAGTGGTTTGGTAAGGACAGTCGAACCCTACGAGCAGTACTTC

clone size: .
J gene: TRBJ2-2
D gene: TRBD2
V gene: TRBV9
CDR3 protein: CASSVAASGRTGELFF
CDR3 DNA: TGTGCCAGCAGCGTAGCGGCTAGCGGGAGAACCGGGGAGCTGTTTTTT

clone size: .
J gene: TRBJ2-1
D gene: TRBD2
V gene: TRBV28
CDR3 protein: CASTLAGGHINEQFF
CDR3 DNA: TGTGCCAGCACCCTAGCGGGAGGGCATATCAATGAGCAGTTCTTC

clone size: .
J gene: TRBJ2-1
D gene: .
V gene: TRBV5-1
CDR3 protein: CASSAEAGTYNEQFF
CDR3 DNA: TGCGCCAGCAGCGCCGAGGCGGGCACCTACAATGAGCAGTTCTTC

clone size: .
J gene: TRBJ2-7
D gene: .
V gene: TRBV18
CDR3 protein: CASSPDQELVYEQYF
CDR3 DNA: TGTGCCAGCTCACCCGACCAAGAGCTAGTCTACGAGCAGTACTTC

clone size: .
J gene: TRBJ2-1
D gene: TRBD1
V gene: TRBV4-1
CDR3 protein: CASSPMGQRGKGEQFF
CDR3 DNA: TGCGCCAGCAGCCCTATGGGACAGAGAGGTAAGGGTGAGCAGTTCTTC

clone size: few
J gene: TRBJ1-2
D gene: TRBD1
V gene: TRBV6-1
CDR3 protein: CASRDRGLNYGYTF
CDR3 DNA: TGTGCCAGCAGAGACAGGGGGCTTAACTATGGCTACACCTTC

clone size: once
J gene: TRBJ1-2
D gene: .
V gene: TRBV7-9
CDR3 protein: CASSLASDGYTF
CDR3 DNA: TGTGCCAGCAGCTTAGCGAGCGATGGCTACACCTTC